Below, 15 T cell receptor beta chains from the same sample are listed, as sequenced in a study of T cell repertoires in cytomegalovirus infection. TCRdb re-called the reads with MiXCR, one entry per CDR3 protein. The table has approximately 550,000 distinct CDR3 sequences, 16% seen once. The sequencing input was CD8+ T cells from PBMCs. All receptors come from a human donor in good health (CMV status not recorded). Some clones in this sample may be carry-over from other donors' samples.

The chain couples TRBV9 to TRBJ2-1, with 11 nucleotides matching TRBD2. The junction had 4 bases not matched to a gene; V was cut back by 2 bases and J by 3 bases. Per the germline V gene, CDR1 is SGDLS and CDR2 is YYNGEE. The CDR3 is made up of 16 amino acids. The CDR3 region is CASSVLLAGGYNEQFF. The CDR3 DNA reads as TGTGCCAGCAGCGTTCTTCTAGCGGGAGGCTACAATGAGCAGTTCTTC.

This sequence joins TRBV18 and TRBJ1-1, with a weak D call TRBD1 (6 bases). Germline CDR1 KGHSH, CDR2 LQKENI. The CDR3 totals 18 residues. Trimming cost V 5 bases and J 1 base, with 23 bases left between them. The chain's CDR3 is CASSSGESRATKNTEAFF. The CDR3 coding sequence is TGTGCCAGCTCATCAGGGGAATCAAGGGCTACTAAGAACACTGAAGCTTTCTTT.

With respect to this clonotype: It may be a read error: a sequence one base away is much more abundant. This chain joins TRBV27 and TRBJ2-7, with 7 positions matching TRBD2. Per the germline V gene, CDR1 is MNHEY and CDR2 is SMNVEV (reference sequence). The CDR3 is 14 residues long. After removal of 4 bases from V and 3 bases from J, the junction contained 6 bases not matched to a gene. The CDR3 region is CASSSGGRIYEQYF. DNA of the CDR3: TGTGCCAGCAGTTCTGGCGGGAGAATCTACGAGCAGTACTTC.

In this sample, this clonotype turned up a few times. The V and J genes are TRBV15 and TRBJ2-1; D is ambiguous. The V end was cut by 0 bases, the J end by 6 bases, with 9 bases between. This CDR3 is 14 amino acids long. Germline CDR1 is LNHNV and CDR2 is YYDKDF (reference sequence). CDR3: CATSRDPELNEQFF. The CDR3 bases are TGTGCCACCAGCAGAGATCCTGAACTCAATGAGCAGTTCTTC.

This clonotype was seen many times. The genes are TRBV12-3 or TRBV12-4 and TRBJ2-2, with D unclear. The CDR3 consists of 12 residues. Trimming stripped 7 bases from V and 10 bases from J, with 13 bases between. CDR3 amino acids: CASTYYTEELFF. The CDR3 DNA reads as TGTGCCAGCACCTATTACACGGAGGAGCTGTTTTTT.

The CDR3 DNA reads as TGTGCCAGCAGTATAGGACAGGGGGGGAAATTAGGATACTTC. Protein product: CASSIGQGGKLGYF. V is TRBV12-3 or TRBV12-4 and J is TRBJ2-4, with 10 bases identical to TRBD1. This CDR3 region has 14 residues. The junction had 14 bases not matched to a gene; V was cut back by 5 bases and J by 16 bases.

This clonotype was recorded many times. The chain has TRBV19 and TRBJ1-5, with 8 bases that match TRBD1. Germline CDR1 reads LNHDA; CDR2 reads SQIVND (reference sequence). J gave up 2 bases and V 4 bases, and 4 bases lay outside the gene matches. The CDR3 sequence is 15 residues long. This CDR3 is CASSKRQGRNQPQHF. The CDR3 coding sequence is TGTGCCAGTAGTAAAAGACAGGGGCGCAATCAGCCCCAGCATTTT. Filled out from reference TRBV19 and TRBJ1-5, the complete variable domain reads DGGITQSPKYLFRKEGQNVTLSCEQNLNHDAMYWYRQDPGQGLRLIYYSQIVNDFQKGDIAEGYSVSREKKESFPLTVTSAQKNPTAFYLCASSKRQGRNQPQHFGDGTRLSIL.

This clonotype was recorded at least ten times. The CDR3 loop is CASSSGLADQETQYF. CDR3 DNA: TGTGCCAGCAGCTCCGGACTAGCGGACCAAGAGACCCAGTACTTC. The chain employs TRBV7-9 and TRBJ2-5; 10 positions agree with TRBD2. Germline assignment: CDR1 SEHNR and CDR2 FQNEAQ (reference sequence). Unmatched junction bases numbered 2, after V lost 4 bases and J lost 0 bases. The CDR3 spans 15 residues. The variable domain in full, completed from reference TRBV7-9 and TRBJ2-5, reads DTGVSQNPRHKITKRGQNVTFRCDPISEHNRLYWYRQTLGQGPEFLTYFQNEAQLEKSRLLSDRFSAERPKGSFSTLEIQRTEQGDSAMYLCASSSGLADQETQYFGPGTRLLVL.

This clonotype was counted at least ten times. This chain's CDR3 is CASSLVSGHNEKLFF. The CDR3 nucleotides are TGTGCCAGCAGCTTAGTGTCAGGCCATAATGAAAAACTGTTTTTT. The chain is built from TRBV7-8 and TRBJ1-4; no clear D. Between the trimmed V and J ends, which lost 1 base and 4 bases, there was a span of 10 bases. Germline values: CDR1 SGHVS, CDR2 FQNEAQ. This CDR3 contains 15 residues.

As concerns this clonotype: The junction does not match germline at one end; this may be a read error. The V and J genes are TRBV5-1 and TRBJ2-1; D is unresolved. The CDR3 spans 11 residues. Germline CDR1 is SGHRS and CDR2 is YFSETQ. CDR3 in amino acids: CASSSNNEPFF. In DNA, the CDR3 is TGCGCCAGCAGCTCCAACAATGAGCCGTTCTTC. The variable domain in full, completed from reference TRBV5-1 and TRBJ2-1, reads KAGVTQTPRYLIKTRGQQVTLSCSPISGHRSVSWYQQTPGQGLQFLFEYFSETQRNKGNFPGRFSGRQFSNSRSEMNVSTLELGDSALYLCASSSNNEPFFGPGTRLTVL.

This clonotype was seen at least ten times. The CDR3 spells CATSRTLAPQNYEQYF. In nucleotides, the CDR3 is TGTGCCACCAGCAGGACTCTTGCGCCACAGAACTACGAGCAGTACTTC. V is TRBV15 and J is TRBJ2-7; unclear D gene. The CDR3 spans 16 residues. Trimming removed 3 bases at V and 3 bases at J, with 18 bases between. Per the germline V gene, CDR1 is LNHNV and CDR2 is YYDKDF (reference sequence).

In regard to this clonotype: Without the conserved terminal phenylalanine or tryptophan, this CDR3 likely stems from a read error. V is TRBV24-1 and J is TRBJ2-1; possibly TRBD1 for D (5 bases). Trimming shortened V by 3 bases and J by 2 bases, and 19 bases separated the two germline ends. Per germline, CDR1 KGHDR and CDR2 SFDVKD. This CDR3 spans 18 amino acids. CDR3 loop: CATSDALGKPGTYNEQFL. In DNA, the CDR3 is TGTGCCACCAGTGATGCGTTAGGGAAACCAGGGACCTACAATGAGCAGTTCTTA.

The genes are TRBV2 and TRBJ2-3; the D is unclear. The germline V gene has CDR1 SNHLY and CDR2 FYNNEI. The CDR3 runs 15 residues. V was cut by 1 base and J by 3 bases, with 11 bases left in between. Here the CDR3 reads CASSEGQKWTDTQYF. The CDR3 DNA reads TGTGCCAGCAGTGAAGGTCAAAAGTGGACAGATACGCAGTATTTT.

In this sample, this clonotype turned up many times. The chain couples TRBV7-9 to TRBJ2-7; 11 bases agree with TRBD1. Germline CDR1 SEHNR, CDR2 FQNEAQ (reference sequence). Trimming took 6 bases from V and 0 from J; bases not matched to a gene: 7. The CDR3 is made up of 16 amino acids. CDR3 region: CASSSPGTGGSYEQYF. In nucleotides, the CDR3 is TGTGCCAGCAGTTCCCCCGGGACAGGGGGCTCCTACGAGCAGTACTTC.

The gene calls are TRBV5-1 and TRBJ2-1; maybe TRBD2 (6 bases). The CDR3 is 16 residues long. Trimming pared 0 bases from V and 3 bases from J, leaving 13 bases between. In germline, CDR1 is SGHRS, CDR2 YFSETQ. The DNA for the CDR3 is TGCGCCAGCAGCTTGGCTAATAGCGGCCGCTACAATGAGCAGTTCTTC. Its protein is CASSLANSGRYNEQFF.